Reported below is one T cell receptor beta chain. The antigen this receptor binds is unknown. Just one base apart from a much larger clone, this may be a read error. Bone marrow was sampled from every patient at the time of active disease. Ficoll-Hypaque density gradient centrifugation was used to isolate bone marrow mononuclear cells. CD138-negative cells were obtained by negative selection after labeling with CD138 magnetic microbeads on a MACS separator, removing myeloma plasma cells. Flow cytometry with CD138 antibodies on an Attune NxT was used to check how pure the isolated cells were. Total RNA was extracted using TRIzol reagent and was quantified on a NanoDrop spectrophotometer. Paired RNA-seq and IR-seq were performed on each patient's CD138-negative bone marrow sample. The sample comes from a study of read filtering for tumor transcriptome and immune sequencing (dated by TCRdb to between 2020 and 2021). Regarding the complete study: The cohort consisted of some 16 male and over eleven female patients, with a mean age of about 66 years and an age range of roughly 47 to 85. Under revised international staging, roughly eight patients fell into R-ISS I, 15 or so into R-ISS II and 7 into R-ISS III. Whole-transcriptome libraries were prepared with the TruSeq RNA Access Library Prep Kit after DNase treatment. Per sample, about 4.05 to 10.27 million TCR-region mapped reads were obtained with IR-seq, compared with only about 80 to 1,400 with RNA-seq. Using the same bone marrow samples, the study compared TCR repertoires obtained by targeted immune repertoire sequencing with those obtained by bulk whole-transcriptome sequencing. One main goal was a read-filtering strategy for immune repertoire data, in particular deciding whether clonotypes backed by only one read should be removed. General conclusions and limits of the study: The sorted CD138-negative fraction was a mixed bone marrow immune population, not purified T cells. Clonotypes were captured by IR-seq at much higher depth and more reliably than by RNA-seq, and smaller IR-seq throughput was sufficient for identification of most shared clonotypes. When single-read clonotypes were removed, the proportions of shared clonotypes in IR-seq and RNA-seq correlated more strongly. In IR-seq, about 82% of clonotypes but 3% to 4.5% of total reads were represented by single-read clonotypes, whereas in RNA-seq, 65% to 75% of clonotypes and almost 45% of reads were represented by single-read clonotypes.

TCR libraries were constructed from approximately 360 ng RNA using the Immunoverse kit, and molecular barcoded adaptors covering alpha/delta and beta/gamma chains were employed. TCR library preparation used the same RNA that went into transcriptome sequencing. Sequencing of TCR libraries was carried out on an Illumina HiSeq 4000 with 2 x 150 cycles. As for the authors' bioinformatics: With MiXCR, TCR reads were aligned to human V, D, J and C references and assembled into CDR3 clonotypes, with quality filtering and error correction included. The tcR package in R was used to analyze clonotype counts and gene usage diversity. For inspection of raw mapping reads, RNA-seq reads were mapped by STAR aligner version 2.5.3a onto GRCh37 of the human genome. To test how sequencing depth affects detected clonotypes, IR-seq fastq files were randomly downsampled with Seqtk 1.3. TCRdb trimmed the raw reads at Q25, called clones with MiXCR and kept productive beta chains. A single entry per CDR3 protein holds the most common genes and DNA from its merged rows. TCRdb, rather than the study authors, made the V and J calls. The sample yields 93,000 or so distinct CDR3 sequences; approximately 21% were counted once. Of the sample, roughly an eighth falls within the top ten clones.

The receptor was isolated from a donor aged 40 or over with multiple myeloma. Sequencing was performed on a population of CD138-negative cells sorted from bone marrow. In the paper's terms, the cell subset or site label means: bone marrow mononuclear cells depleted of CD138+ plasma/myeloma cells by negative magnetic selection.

The nucleotides are TGCAGTGCTAGAGAGAGGGCCGGGGCTGGAGCTTTCTTT. This sequence encodes CSARERAGAGAFF. The V and J genes are TRBV20-1 and TRBJ1-1; the D gene is perhaps TRBD1, on 5 matching bases. From the cysteine up to the phenylalanine, the CDR3 has a length of 13 residues. The only DNA kept is the CDR3, 39 bases in frame from the first base. The germline V gene (reference sequence) provides CDR1 DFQATT and CDR2 SNEGSKA. V was cut back by 0 bases and J by 10 bases, leaving a gap of 15 bases between them.